This TCR beta chain is drawn from a study of shared clonotypes between healthy human individuals. There were no recent acute infections or vaccinations among the donors, who were healthy HIV-negative adults. CD45RA+ naive and CD45RA-negative memory subsets were separated from CD4+ cells. General study results and limits: Few donors restricted represented genetic and exposure-history diversity. Clonotypes not shared had lower generation probabilities than those common to all four donors.

Comment on this clone: Its antigen remains unknown.

Sequencing was performed with immunoSEQ multiplex PCR; in TCRdb, only in-frame clones are kept and a portion is missing. This sample carries about 2.5 million clones, less than 95% of them seen once, and the ten largest clones take about 0.41%. The TCR was taken from a man between 18 and 29 years old in good health. Some clones in this sample may be carry-over from other donors' samples. The sequenced material came from naive CD4+ T cells from PBMCs. Described subset: CD45RA+ positively selected.

The CDR3 bases are TGTGCCAGCAGCTTATTTCGGGGGCCCCAATACGAGCAGTACTTC. Its translation is CASSLFRGPQYEQYF. This chain joins TRBV7-2 and TRBJ2-7, with D perhaps assigned TRBD1 or TRBD2 (6 bases each). The CDR3 contains 15 residues. CDR1 and CDR2 from the germline V gene are SGHTA and FQGNSA. V lost 2 bases and J lost 4, with 15 bases in between.